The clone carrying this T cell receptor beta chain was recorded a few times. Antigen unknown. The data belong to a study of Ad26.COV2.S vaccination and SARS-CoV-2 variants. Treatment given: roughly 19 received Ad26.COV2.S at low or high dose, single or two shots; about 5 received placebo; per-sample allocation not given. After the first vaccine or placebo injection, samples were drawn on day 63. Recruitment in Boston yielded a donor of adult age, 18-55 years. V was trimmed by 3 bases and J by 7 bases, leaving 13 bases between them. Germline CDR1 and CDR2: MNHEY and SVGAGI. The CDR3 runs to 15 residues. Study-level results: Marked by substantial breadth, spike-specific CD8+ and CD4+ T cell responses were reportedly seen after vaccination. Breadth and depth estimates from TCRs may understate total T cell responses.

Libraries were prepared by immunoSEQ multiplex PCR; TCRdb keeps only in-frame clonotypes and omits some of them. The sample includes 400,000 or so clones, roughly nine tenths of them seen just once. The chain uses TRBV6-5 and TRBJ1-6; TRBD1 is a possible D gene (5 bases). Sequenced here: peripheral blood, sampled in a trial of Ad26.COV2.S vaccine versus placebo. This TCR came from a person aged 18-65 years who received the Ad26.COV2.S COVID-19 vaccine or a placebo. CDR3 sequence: CASSYHQKGNSPLHF. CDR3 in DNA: TGTGCCAGCAGTTATCATCAGAAGGGGAATTCACCCCTCCACTTT.